This is a list of T cell receptor beta chains from one sample in a study of T cells in Graves' hyperthyroidism and ophthalmopathy. TCRdb re-called the multiplex PCR reads through MiXCR, storing one row per CDR3 protein. The sample consists of 660,000 or so distinct CDR3 sequences, about a fifth of them appearing once. Material: blood. The receptors here all came from a man aged 25 to 40 with Graves' ophthalmopathy. The CDR3 runs from the conserved cysteine through the conserved F or W. Fields, in order: V gene, CDR3 length, J gene, D gene, clone size, CDR3 protein. D genes are given only for firm matches. The size of a clone is reported for some rows only, either as once, few or many, or as a class for expanded clones.

V: TRBV5-1
length: 15
J: TRBJ2-3
D: .
size: .
CDR3: CASSFSGTFTDTQYF

V: TRBV11-2
length: 14
J: TRBJ1-2
D: .
size: many
CDR3: CASSLPGQDYGYTF

V: TRBV6-1
length: 16
J: TRBJ2-3
D: .
size: many
CDR3: CASSPGGRGPRDTQYF

V: TRBV28
length: 12
J: TRBJ1-1
D: TRBD1
size: many
CDR3: CASRDRVTEAFF

V: TRBV20-1
length: 13
J: TRBJ1-2
D: TRBD1
size: .
CDR3: CSARGQGKSGYTF

V: TRBV13
length: 15
J: TRBJ2-3
D: TRBD2
size: .
CDR3: CASSLAGEDTDTQYF

V: TRBV6-2/TRBV6-3
length: 15
J: TRBJ1-5
D: .
size: many
CDR3: CASSTARAGFQPQHF

V: TRBV28
length: 17
J: TRBJ2-7
D: TRBD2
size: .
CDR3: CASRSRGLAPSSYEQYF

V: TRBV20-1
length: 13
J: TRBJ2-7
D: TRBD2
size: once
CDR3: CSASGRARDEQYF

V: TRBV30
length: 14
J: TRBJ1-6
D: .
size: many
CDR3: CAWRFWGAGSPLHF

V: TRBV2
length: 12
J: TRBJ2-7
D: .
size: few
CDR3: CASCVSTYEQYF

V: TRBV20-1
length: 14
J: TRBJ2-7
D: .
size: few
CDR3: CSALRTTEAYEQYF

V: TRBV20-1
length: 13
J: TRBJ2-7
D: .
size: .
CDR3: CSASQPSSYEQYF

V: TRBV6-6
length: 17
J: TRBJ1-1
D: .
size: .
CDR3: CASSYLPSGIQNTEAFF

V: TRBV6-1
length: 12
J: TRBJ1-1
D: .
size: few
CDR3: CASSPTADKAFF

V: TRBV13
length: 14
J: TRBJ1-1
D: TRBD1
size: few
CDR3: CASYPTGGRAEAFF

V: TRBV27
length: 13
J: TRBJ2-1
D: TRBD2
size: .
CDR3: CASTSGRRSEQFF

V: TRBV12-3/TRBV12-4
length: 13
J: TRBJ2-1
D: .
size: many
CDR3: CASSSRDYNEQFF

V: TRBV13
length: 17
J: TRBJ1-1
D: .
size: .
CDR3: CASSLVVGGGQHTEAFF

V: TRBV20-1
length: 14
J: TRBJ2-3
D: TRBD2
size: .
CDR3: CSALSDSGSDAQYF

V: TRBV20-1
length: 15
J: TRBJ1-1
D: .
size: many
CDR3: CSAATPWTSNTEAFF

V: TRBV4-1
length: 16
J: TRBJ1-3
D: .
size: .
CDR3: CASSRTGQSSGNTIYF

V: TRBV10-3
length: 13
J: TRBJ1-1
D: .
size: many
CDR3: CAIRGHQNTEAFF

V: TRBV6-1
length: 14
J: TRBJ1-6
D: TRBD1
size: .
CDR3: CASSEVQGNSPLHF